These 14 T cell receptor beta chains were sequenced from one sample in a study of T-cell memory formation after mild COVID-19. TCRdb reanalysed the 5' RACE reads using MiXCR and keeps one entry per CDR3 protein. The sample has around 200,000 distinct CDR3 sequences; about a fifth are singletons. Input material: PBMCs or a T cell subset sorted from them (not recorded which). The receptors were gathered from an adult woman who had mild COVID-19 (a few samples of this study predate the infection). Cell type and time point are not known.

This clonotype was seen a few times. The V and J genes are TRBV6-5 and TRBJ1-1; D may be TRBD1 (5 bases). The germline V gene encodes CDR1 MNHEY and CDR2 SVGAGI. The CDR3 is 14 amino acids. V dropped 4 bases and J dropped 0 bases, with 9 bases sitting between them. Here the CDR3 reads CASSSRQMNTEAFF. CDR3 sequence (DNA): TGTGCCAGCAGTTCCCGACAGATGAACACTGAAGCTTTCTTT.

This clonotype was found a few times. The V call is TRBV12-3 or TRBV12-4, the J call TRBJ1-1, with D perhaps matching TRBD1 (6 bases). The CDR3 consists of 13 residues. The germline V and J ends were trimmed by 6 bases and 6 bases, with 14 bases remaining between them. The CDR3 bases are TGTGCCAGCAGCATACAGGGCGGGGCTGAAGCTTTCTTT. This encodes CASSIQGGAEAFF.

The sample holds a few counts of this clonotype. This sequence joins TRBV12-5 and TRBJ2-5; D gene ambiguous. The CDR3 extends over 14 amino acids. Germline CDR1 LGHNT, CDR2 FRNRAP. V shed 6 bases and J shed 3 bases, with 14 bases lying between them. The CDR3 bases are TGTGCTAGTGGGATGGGAATTTCGGAAGAGACCCAGTACTTC. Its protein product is CASGMGISEETQYF.

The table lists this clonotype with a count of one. CDR3 in DNA: TGCAGCGTTGATCCCCCCGGAGGTCGGTCTGAAGCTTTCTTT. This gives the protein CSVDPPGGRSEAFF. The chain recombines TRBV29-1 with TRBJ1-1, with D uncertain. This CDR3 has 14 residues. Germline CDR1 reads SQVTM; CDR2 reads ANQGSEA. Deletions cut 3 bases from V and 6 bases from J, with 17 bases between.

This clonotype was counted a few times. The DNA for the CDR3 is TGTGCCAGCAGCTTAGGCCCCTTTGAGTCGAGCAATGAGCAGTTCTTC. Its protein is CASSLGPFESSNEQFF. The chain has TRBV7-2 and TRBJ2-1; the D is unclear. Germline-derived CDR1 and CDR2 are SGHTA and FQGNSA. This CDR3 has 16 amino acids. V shed 1 base and J shed 6 bases, with 16 bases lying between them.

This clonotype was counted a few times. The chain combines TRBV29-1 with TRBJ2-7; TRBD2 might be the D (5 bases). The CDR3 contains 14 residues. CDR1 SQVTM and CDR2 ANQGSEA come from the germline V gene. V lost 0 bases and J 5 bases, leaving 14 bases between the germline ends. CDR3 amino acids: CSVEEPTAGHEQYF. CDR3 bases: TGCAGCGTTGAAGAACCCACCGCGGGCCACGAGCAGTACTTC.

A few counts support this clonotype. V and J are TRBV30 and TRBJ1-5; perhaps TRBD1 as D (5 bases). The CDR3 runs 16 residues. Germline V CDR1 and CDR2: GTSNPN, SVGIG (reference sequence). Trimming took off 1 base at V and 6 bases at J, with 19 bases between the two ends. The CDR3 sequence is CAWSGGSGGVSQPQHF. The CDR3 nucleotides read TGTGCCTGGAGTGGAGGGAGCGGAGGGGTCAGTCAGCCCCAGCATTTT.

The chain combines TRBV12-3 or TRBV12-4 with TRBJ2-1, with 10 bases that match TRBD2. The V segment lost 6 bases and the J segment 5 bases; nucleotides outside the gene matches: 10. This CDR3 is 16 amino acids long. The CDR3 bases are TGTGCCAGCAGAGGACCTAGCGGGAGAGGAAACAATGAGCAGTTCTTC. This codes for CASRGPSGRGNNEQFF.

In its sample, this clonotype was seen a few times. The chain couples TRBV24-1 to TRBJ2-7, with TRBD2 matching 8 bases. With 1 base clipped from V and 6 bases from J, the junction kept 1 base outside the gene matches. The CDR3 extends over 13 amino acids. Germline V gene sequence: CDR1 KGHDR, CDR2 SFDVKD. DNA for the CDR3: TGTGCCACCAGTGATTTCCGGGGGGGCGAGCAGTACTTC. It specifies CATSDFRGGEQYF.

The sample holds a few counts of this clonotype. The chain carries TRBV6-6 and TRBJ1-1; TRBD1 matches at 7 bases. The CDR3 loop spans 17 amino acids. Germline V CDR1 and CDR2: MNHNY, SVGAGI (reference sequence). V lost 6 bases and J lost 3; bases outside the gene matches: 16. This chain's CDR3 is CASSPITGESRDTEAFF. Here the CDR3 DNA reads TGTGCCAGCAGCCCGATCACAGGGGAGTCGAGGGACACTGAAGCTTTCTTT.

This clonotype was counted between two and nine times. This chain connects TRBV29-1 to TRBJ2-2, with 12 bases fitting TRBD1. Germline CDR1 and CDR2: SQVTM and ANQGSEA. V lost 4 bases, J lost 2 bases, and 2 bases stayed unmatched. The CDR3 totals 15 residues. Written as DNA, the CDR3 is TGCAGCGTTGTTGGGACAGGGGGCAACACCGGGGAGCTGTTTTTT. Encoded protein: CSVVGTGGNTGELFF.

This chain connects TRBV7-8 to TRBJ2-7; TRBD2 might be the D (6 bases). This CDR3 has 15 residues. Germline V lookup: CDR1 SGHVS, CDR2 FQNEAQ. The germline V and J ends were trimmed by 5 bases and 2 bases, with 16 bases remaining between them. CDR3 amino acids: CASSRRKGGTYEQYF. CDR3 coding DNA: TGTGCCAGCAGCCGACGCAAGGGAGGTACCTACGAGCAGTACTTC.

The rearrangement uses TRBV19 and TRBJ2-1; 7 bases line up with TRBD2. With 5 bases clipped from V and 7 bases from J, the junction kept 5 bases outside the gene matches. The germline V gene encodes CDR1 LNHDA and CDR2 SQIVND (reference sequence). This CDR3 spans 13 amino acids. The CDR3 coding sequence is TGTGCCAGTAGTCTCGCACTAGCGAATGAGCAGTTCTTC. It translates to CASSLALANEQFF.

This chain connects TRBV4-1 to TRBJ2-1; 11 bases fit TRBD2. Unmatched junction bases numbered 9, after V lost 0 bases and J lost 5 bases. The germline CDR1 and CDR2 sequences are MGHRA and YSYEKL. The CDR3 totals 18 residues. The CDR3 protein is CASSQDLPSGGLDNEQFF. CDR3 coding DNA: TGCGCCAGCAGCCAAGATCTGCCTAGCGGGGGGCTGGACAATGAGCAGTTCTTC.